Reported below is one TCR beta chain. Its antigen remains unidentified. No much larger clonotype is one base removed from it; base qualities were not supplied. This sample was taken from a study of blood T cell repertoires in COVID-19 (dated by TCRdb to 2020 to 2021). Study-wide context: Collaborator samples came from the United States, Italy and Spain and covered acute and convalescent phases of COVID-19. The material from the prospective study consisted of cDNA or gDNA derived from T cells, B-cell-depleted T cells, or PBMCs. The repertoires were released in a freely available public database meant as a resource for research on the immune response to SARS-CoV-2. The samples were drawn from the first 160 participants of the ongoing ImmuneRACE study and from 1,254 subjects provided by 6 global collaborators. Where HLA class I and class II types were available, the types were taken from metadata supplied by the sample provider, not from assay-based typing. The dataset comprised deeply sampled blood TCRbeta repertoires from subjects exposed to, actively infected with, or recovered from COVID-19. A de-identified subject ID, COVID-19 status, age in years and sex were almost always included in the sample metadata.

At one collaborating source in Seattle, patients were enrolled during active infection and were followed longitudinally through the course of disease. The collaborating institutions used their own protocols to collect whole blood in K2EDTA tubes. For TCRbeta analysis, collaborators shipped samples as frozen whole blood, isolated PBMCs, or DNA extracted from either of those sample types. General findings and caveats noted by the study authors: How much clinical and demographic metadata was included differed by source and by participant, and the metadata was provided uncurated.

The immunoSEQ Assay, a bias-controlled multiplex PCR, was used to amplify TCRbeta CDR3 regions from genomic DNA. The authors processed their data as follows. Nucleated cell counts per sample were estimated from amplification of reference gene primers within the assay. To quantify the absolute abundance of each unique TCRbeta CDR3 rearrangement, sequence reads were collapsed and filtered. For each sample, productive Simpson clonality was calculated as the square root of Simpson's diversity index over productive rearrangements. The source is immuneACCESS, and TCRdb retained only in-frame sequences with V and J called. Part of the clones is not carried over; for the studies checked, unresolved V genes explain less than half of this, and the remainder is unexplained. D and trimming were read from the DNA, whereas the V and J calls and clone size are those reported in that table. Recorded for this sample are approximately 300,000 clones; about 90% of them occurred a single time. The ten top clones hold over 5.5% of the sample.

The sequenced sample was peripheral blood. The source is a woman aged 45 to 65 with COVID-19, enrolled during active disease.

The nucleotide sequence is TGTGCCTGGAGGGGACAGGGCCCCTACGAGCAGTACTTC. Its translation reads: CAWRGQGPYEQYF. Recombination joined TRBV30 with TRBJ2-7, with 9 bases matching TRBD1. CDR1 and CDR2 (GTSNPN, SVGIG) derive from the germline V gene (reference sequence). The cysteine opens and the phenylalanine closes a CDR3 of 13 amino acids. The retained sequence is limited to the CDR3, 39 bases, with the frame set at the first base. The germline V end is reduced by 3 bases and the J end by 2 bases; junction bases left unmatched: 2.